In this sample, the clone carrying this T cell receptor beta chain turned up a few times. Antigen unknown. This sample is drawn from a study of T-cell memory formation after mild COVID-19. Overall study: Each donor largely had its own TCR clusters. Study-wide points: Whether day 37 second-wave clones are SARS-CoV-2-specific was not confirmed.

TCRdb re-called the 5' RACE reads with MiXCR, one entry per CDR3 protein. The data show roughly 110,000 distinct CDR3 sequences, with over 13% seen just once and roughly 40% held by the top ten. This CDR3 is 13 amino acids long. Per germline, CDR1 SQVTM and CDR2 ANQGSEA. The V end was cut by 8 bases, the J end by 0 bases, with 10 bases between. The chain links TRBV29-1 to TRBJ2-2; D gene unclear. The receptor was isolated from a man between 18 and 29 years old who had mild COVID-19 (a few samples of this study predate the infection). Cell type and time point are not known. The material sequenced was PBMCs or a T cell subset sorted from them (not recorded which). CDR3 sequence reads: CSTLAANTGELFF. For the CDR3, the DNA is TGCAGCACTTTGGCAGCGAACACCGGGGAGCTGTTTTTT.